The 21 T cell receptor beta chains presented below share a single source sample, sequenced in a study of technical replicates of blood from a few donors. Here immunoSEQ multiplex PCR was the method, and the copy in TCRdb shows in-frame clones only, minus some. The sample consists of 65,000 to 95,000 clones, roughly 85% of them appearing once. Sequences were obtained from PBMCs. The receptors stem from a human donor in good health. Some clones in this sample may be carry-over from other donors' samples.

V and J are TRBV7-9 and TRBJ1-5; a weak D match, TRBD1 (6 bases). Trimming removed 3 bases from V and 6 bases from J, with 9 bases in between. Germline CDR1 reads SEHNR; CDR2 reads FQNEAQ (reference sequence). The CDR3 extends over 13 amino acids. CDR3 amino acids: CASSFDRSQPQHF. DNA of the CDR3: TGTGCCAGCAGCTTTGACAGGAGTCAGCCCCAGCATTTT.

The CDR3 coding sequence is TGTGCCAGCAACAGGGGCCCCTCGGCAGATACGCAGTATTTT. This encodes CASNRGPSADTQYF. V and J are TRBV6-1 and TRBJ2-3; 7 bases agree with TRBD1. Germline CDR1 reads MNHNS; CDR2 reads SASEGT. With V trimmed by 7 bases and J by 4 bases, 8 bases remained unmatched. CDR3 length equals 14 residues.

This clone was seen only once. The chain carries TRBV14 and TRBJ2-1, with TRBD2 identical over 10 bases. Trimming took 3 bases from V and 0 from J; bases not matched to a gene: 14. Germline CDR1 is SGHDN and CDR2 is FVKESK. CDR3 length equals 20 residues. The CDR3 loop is CASSQPRGLAGVFSYNEQFF. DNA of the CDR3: TGTGCCAGCAGCCAGCCCCGGGGTCTAGCGGGAGTGTTCTCCTACAATGAGCAGTTCTTC.

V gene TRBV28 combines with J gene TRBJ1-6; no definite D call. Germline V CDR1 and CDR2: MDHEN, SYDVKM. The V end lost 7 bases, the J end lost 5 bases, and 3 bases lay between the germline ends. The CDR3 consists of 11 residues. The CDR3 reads CASTDNSPLHF. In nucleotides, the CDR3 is TGTGCCAGCACCGATAATTCACCCCTCCACTTT.

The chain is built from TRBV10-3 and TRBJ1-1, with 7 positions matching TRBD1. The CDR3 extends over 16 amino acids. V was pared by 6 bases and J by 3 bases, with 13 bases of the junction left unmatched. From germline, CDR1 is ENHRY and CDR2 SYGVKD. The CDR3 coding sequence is TGTGCCATCAGCCCCAGGGACAGTAAACCTTACACTGAAGCTTTCTTT. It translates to CAISPRDSKPYTEAFF.

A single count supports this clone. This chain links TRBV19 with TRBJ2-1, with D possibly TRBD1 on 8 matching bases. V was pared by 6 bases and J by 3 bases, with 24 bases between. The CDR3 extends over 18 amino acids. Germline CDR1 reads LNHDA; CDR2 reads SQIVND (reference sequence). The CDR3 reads CASSQHTGGVRGYNEQFF. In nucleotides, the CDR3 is TGTGCCAGTAGCCAACATACAGGGGGGGTTAGGGGCTACAATGAGCAGTTCTTC.

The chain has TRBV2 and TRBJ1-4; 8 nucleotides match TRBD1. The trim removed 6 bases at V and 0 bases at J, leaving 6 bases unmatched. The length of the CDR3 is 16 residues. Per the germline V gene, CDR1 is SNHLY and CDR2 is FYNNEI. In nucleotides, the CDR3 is TGTGCCAGCAGGAGGGACAGGAGTGCAACTAATGAAAAACTGTTTTTT. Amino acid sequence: CASRRDRSATNEKLFF.

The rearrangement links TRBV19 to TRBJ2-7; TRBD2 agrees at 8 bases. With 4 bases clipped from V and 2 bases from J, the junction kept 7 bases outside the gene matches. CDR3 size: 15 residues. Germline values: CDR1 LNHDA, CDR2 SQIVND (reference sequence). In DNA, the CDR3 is TGTGCCAGTAGTACCAGCGGGAGCGGGCCCTACGAGCAGTACTTC. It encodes CASSTSGSGPYEQYF.

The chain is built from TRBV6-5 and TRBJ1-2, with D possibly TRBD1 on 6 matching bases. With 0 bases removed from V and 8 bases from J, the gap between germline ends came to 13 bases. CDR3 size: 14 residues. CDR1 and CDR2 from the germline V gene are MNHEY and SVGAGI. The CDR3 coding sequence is TGTGCCAGCAGTTACTCACACAGGGAATACGGCTACACCTTC. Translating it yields CASSYSHREYGYTF.

This chain's CDR3 is CASSYRRMNTEAFF. Written as DNA, the CDR3 is TGTGCCAGCAGTTACCGGAGAATGAACACTGAAGCTTTCTTT. This rearrangement joins TRBV6-5 to TRBJ1-1; D remains ambiguous. Germline V gene sequence: CDR1 MNHEY, CDR2 SVGAGI. V was shortened by 2 bases and J by 0 bases, with 7 bases between the two germline ends. This CDR3 spans 14 amino acids.

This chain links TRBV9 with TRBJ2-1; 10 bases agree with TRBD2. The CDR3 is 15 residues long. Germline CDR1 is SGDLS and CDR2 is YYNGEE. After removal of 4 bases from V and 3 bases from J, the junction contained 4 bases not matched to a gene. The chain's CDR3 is CASSRSSGGYNEQFF. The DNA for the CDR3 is TGTGCCAGCAGCCGCTCTAGCGGGGGCTACAATGAGCAGTTCTTC.

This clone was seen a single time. The CDR3 is CASSISTGSVRSYTF. The CDR3, as DNA: TGTGCCAGCAGCATTTCGACAGGCAGCGTGCGAAGCTACACCTTC. J is TRBJ1-2 and V is TRBV9; maybe TRBD1 (6 bases). The CDR3 is made up of 15 amino acids. Germline CDR1 SGDLS, CDR2 YYNGEE. V was clipped by 4 bases and J by 9 bases, with 22 bases between them.

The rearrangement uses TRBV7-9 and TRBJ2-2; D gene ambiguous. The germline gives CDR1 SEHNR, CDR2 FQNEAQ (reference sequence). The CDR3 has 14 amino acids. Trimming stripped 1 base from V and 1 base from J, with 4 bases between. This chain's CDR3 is CASSLDGNTGELFF. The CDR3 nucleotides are TGTGCCAGCAGCTTAGACGGGAACACCGGGGAGCTGTTTTTT.

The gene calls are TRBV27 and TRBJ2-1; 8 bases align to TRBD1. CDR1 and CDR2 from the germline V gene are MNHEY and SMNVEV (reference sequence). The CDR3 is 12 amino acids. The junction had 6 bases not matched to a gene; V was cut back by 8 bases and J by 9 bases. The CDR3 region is CASGDRLLEQFF. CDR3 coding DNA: TGTGCCAGCGGGGACAGGCTCCTTGAGCAGTTCTTC.

CDR3: CASSYVAGGGNTIYF. CDR3 in DNA: TGTGCCAGCAGTTACGTGGCCGGGGGGGGAAACACCATATATTTT. J is TRBJ1-3 and V is TRBV6-6; a weak D match, TRBD1 (5 bases). Trimming took 2 bases from V and 4 from J, leaving 12 bases between them. The CDR3 is 15 residues long. The V gene's germline CDR1 is MNHNY and CDR2 SVGAGI (reference sequence).

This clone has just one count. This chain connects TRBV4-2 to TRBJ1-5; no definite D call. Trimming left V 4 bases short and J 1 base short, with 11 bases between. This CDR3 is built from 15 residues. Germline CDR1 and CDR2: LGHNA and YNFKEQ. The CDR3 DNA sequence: TGTGCCAGCAGCCCCCCGGGAGGCAGCAATCAGCCCCAGCATTTT. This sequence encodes CASSPPGGSNQPQHF.

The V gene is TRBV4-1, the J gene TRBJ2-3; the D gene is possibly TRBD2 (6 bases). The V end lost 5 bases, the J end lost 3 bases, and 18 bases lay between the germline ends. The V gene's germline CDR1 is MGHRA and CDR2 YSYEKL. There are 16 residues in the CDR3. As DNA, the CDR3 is TGCGCCAGCAGCGGGACTGGCCATGGATGGACAGATACGCAGTATTTT. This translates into CASSGTGHGWTDTQYF.

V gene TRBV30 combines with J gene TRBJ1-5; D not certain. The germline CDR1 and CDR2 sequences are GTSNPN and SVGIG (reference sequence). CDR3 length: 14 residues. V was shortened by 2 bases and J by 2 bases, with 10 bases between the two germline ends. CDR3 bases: TGTGCCTGGAGTCGGGTGTTTGGCAATCAGCCCCAGCATTTT. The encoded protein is CAWSRVFGNQPQHF.

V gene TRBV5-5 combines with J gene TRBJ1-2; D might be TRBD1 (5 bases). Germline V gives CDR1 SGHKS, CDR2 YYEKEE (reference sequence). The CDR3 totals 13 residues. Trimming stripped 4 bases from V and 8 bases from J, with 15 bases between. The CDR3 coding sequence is TGTGCCAGCAGCCAGCAGGGTGAGAGAGGCTACACCTTC. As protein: CASSQQGERGYTF.

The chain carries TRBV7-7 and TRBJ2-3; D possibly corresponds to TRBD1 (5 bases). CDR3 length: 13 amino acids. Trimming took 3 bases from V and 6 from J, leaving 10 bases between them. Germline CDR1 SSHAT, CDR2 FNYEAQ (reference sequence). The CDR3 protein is CASSFTTEDTQYF. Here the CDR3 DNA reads TGTGCCAGCAGCTTCACGACAGAGGATACGCAGTATTTT.

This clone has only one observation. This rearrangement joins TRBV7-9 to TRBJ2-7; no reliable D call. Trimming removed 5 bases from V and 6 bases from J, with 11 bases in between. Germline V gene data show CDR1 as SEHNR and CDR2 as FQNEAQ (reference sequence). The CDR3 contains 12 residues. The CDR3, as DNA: TGTGCCAGCAGCATAATACAGATCGAGCAGTACTTC. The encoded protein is CASSIIQIEQYF.